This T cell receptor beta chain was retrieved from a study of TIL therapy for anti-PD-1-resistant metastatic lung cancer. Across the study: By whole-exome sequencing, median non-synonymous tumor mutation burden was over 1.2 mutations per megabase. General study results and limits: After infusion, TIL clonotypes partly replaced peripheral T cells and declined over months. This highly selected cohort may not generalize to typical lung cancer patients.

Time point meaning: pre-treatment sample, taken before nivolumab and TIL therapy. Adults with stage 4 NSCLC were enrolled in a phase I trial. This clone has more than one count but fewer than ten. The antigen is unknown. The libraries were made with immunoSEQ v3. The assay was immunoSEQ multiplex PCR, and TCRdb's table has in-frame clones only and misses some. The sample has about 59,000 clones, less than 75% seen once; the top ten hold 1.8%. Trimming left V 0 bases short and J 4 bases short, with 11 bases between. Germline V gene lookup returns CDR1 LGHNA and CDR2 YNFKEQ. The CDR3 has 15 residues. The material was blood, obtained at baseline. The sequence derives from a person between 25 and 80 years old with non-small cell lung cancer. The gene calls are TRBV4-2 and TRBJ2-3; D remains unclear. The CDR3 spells CASSQDAASPDTQYF. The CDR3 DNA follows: TGTGCCAGCAGCCAAGATGCGGCTTCCCCAGATACGCAGTATTTT.